These 6 T cell receptor beta chains were sequenced from one sample in a study of blood T cell repertoires in COVID-19. TCRdb keeps only in-frame clones here, not all; method: immunoSEQ multiplex PCR. The table has 500,000 to 600,000 clones, less than 90% seen once; the top ten hold 7.8%. The sample was peripheral blood. The receptors originated from a woman between 45 and 65 years old with COVID-19, enrolled during active disease.

The rearrangement uses TRBV30 and TRBJ2-2, with D possibly being TRBD1 (5 bases). The CDR3 loop spans 13 amino acids. CDR1 and CDR2 from the germline V gene are GTSNPN and SVGIG (reference sequence). Deletions cut 1 base from V and 3 bases from J, with 6 bases between. The CDR3 DNA is TGTGCCTGGAGTGCAGGGTACACCGGGGAGCTGTTTTTT. Residues: CAWSAGYTGELFF.

The gene calls are TRBV2 and TRBJ1-2; D is possibly TRBD1 (6 bases). Germline V gene sequence: CDR1 SNHLY, CDR2 FYNNEI. V dropped 4 bases and J dropped 6 bases, with 15 bases sitting between them. CDR3 length: 14 amino acids. The CDR3 coding sequence is TGTGCCAGCAGTGTAATCAGGGGACGGCATGGCTACACCTTC. It specifies CASSVIRGRHGYTF.

J is TRBJ1-1 and V is TRBV11-1; the match to TRBD1 covers 7 bases. The ends lost 1 base at V and 4 bases at J; junction bases unmatched: 6. Germline values: CDR1 SGHAT, CDR2 FQDESV (reference sequence). This CDR3 is 15 amino acids long. The CDR3 loop is CASSLETGVRTEAFF. CDR3 DNA: TGTGCCAGCAGCTTAGAAACAGGGGTTCGCACTGAAGCTTTCTTT.

The rearrangement uses TRBV28 and TRBJ1-1; D possibly corresponds to TRBD1 (5 bases). The V end lost 6 bases, the J end lost 2 bases, and 13 bases lay between the germline ends. Per the germline V gene, CDR1 is MDHEN and CDR2 is SYDVKM. CDR3 length equals 14 residues. The CDR3 sequence: CASRPPRENTEAFF. DNA of the CDR3: TGTGCCAGCAGACCCCCCAGGGAAAACACTGAAGCTTTCTTT.

CDR3 loop: CASSKGAEGFF. The CDR3 DNA sequence: TGTGCCAGCAGTAAGGGGGCCGAGGGGTTCTTC. The chain carries TRBV27 and TRBJ2-1, with 7 positions matching TRBD1. Germline trimming cut 5 bases from V and 15 bases from J; bases unmatched to any gene: 7. CDR1 and CDR2 (germline): MNHEY, SMNVEV (reference sequence). The CDR3 is made up of 11 amino acids.

The CDR3 is CATWRESGNTIYF. In DNA, the CDR3 is TGTGCCACGTGGAGGGAATCTGGAAACACCATATATTTT. The chain couples TRBV28 to TRBJ1-3; no clear D. In germline, CDR1 is MDHEN, CDR2 SYDVKM. The CDR3 has 13 residues. V was clipped by 10 bases and J by 1 base, with 11 bases between them. Complete variable domain (other parts from reference TRBV28 and TRBJ1-3): DVKVTQSSRYLVKRTGEKVFLECVQDMDHENMFWYRQDPGLGLRLIYFSYDVKMKEKGDIPEGYSVSREKKERFSLILESASTNQTSMYLCATWRESGNTIYFGEGSWLTVV.